The clone carrying this TCR beta chain was counted at least ten times. V lost 5 bases, J lost 4 bases, and 13 bases lay in between. The germline V gene encodes CDR1 MNHEY and CDR2 SMNVEV (reference sequence). The CDR3 runs to 14 residues. This sample was included in a study of glioma-infiltrating T cells. Amplification of TCR alpha and beta CDR3 regions from RNA used iRepertoire nested multiplex PCR. For one-step reverse transcription and amplification, roughly 95-400 ng of tissue mRNA or PBMC total RNA was used. TCRdb processed the multiplex PCR reads anew with MiXCR; each CDR3 protein has one entry. The table records 90,000 to 110,000 distinct CDR3 sequences, approximately 26% of them present only once.

This rearrangement joins TRBV27 to TRBJ2-3; D is undetermined. What was sequenced was glioma tissue, nonneoplastic brain tissue, or PBMCs (not recorded which). The clonotype comes from a human donor with low-grade glioma or glioblastoma, undergoing nonglioma brain surgery, or in good health (not recorded which). The CDR3 DNA reads as TGTGCCAGCAGTGTGCCGGGCAGACCAGATACGCAGTATTTT. Protein: CASSVPGRPDTQYF.